The 20 T cell receptor beta chains below were found in one sample sequenced in a study of early T cells in non-severe SARS-CoV-2 infection. TCRdb reanalysed the 5' RACE reads using MiXCR and keeps one entry per CDR3 protein. The data contain about 64,000 distinct CDR3 sequences, roughly a sixth of them singletons. This specimen consisted of whole blood, obtained at baseline. These receptor sequences come from an adult who was a healthcare worker with PCR-confirmed SARS-CoV-2 infection or an uninfected control (not recorded which).

The chain combines TRBV6-1 with TRBJ1-1, with TRBD1 identical over 7 bases. This CDR3 spans 13 amino acids. Germline CDR1 is MNHNS and CDR2 is SASEGT. V was clipped by 4 bases and J by 8 bases; unmatched bases: 7. CDR3 sequence: CASSVVQGPEAFF. CDR3 in DNA: TGTGCCAGCAGTGTTGTACAGGGGCCAGAAGCTTTCTTT.

This clonotype was counted ten times or more. The chain has TRBV27 and TRBJ2-7; D is possibly TRBD1 (6 bases). The CDR3 length is 14 residues. The V and J ends lost 2 bases and 1 base respectively, with 9 bases between them. CDR1 and CDR2 from the germline V gene are MNHEY and SMNVEV (reference sequence). CDR3 protein: CASSLVDSSYEQYF. CDR3 in DNA: TGTGCCAGCAGTTTAGTGGACAGTTCCTACGAGCAGTACTTC.

The genes are TRBV5-5 and TRBJ2-1; 8 nucleotides line up with TRBD1. V trimming: 3 bases; J trimming: 2 bases; junction bases outside the gene matches: 4. The CDR3 extends over 15 amino acids. Germline values: CDR1 SGHKS, CDR2 YYEKEE (reference sequence). In DNA form, the CDR3 reads TGTGCCAGCAGCTCCGGGACAGGAGCCTACAATGAGCAGTTCTTC. Its protein is CASSSGTGAYNEQFF.

This clonotype came up a few times. V usage is TRBV10-2 and J usage is TRBJ2-2; 8 bases match TRBD1. CDR1 is WSHSY and CDR2 is SAAADI in the germline V gene. V lost 3 bases, J lost 9 bases, and 3 bases stayed unmatched. The CDR3 is made up of 13 amino acids. CDR3 region: CASSDDRGRELFF. Written as DNA, the CDR3 is TGCGCCAGCAGTGATGACAGGGGCCGGGAGCTGTTTTTT.

This clonotype was picked up a small number of times. This chain links TRBV7-8 with TRBJ2-1, with D perhaps TRBD2 (5 bases). The ends were cut back, 1 base at V and 4 bases at J, with 11 bases in the middle. This CDR3 is built from 15 residues. The germline V gene encodes CDR1 SGHVS and CDR2 FQNEAQ. DNA of the CDR3: TGTGCCAGCAGCTTAGGGGAGAGCCGATACAATGAGCAGTTCTTC. Protein product: CASSLGESRYNEQFF.

This chain links TRBV7-2 with TRBJ1-6, with D unclear. V shed 1 base and J shed 4 bases, with 5 bases lying between them. The CDR3 has 14 amino acids. The V gene's germline CDR1 is SGHTA and CDR2 FQGNSA. The CDR3 protein is CASSLEPYNSPLHF. The CDR3 DNA reads TGTGCCAGCAGCTTAGAGCCTTATAATTCACCCCTCCACTTT.

The rearrangement links TRBV7-6 to TRBJ1-6; D remains unclear. The CDR3 has 14 amino acids. The germline V gene has CDR1 SGHVS and CDR2 FNYEAQ. V was clipped by 3 bases and J by 10 bases, with 13 bases between them. CDR3 DNA sequence: TGTGCCAGCAGCTTCGATCAATTGGGATCACCCCTCCACTTT. Its translation is CASSFDQLGSPLHF.

The V gene is TRBV11-2, the J gene TRBJ2-7; a possible D gene is TRBD1 (5 bases). CDR3 length: 14 residues. Germline V lookup: CDR1 SGHAT, CDR2 FQNNGV. V was shortened by 0 bases and J by 6 bases, with 12 bases between the two germline ends. The CDR3 nucleotides are TGTGCCAGCAGCTTAGACTTGACAGCTTTCGAGCAGTACTTC. It translates to CASSLDLTAFEQYF.

In its sample, this clonotype is medium-sized. This chain uses TRBV4-2 with TRBJ2-3; 12 bases match TRBD1. This CDR3 region has 18 residues. CDR1 LGHNA and CDR2 YNFKEQ come from the germline V gene. The trim removed 1 base at V and 4 bases at J, leaving 9 bases unmatched. The CDR3 loop reads CASSQVKWDRGRADTQYF. DNA for the CDR3: TGTGCCAGCAGCCAAGTGAAGTGGGACAGGGGGCGTGCAGATACGCAGTATTTT.

This clonotype was seen only a few times. The chain carries TRBV20-1 and TRBJ2-7, with 11 bases identical to TRBD2. The germline V gene has CDR1 DFQATT and CDR2 SNEGSKA (reference sequence). This CDR3 region has 15 residues. V was clipped by 6 bases and J by 0 bases; unmatched bases: 7. The CDR3 DNA reads TGCAGTGCCATGGGACTAGCGGTAAACTCCTACGAGCAGTACTTC. Amino acids: CSAMGLAVNSYEQYF.

The rearrangement uses TRBV5-4 and TRBJ1-1; D is possibly TRBD1 (5 bases). This CDR3 contains 16 residues. V was shortened by 5 bases and J by 1 base, with 18 bases between the two germline ends. Germline CDR1 SGHNT, CDR2 YYREEE (reference sequence). CDR3 loop: CASSPSGGHRNTEAFF. Here the CDR3 DNA reads TGTGCCAGCAGTCCGTCGGGCGGACACCGGAACACTGAAGCTTTCTTT.

This clonotype was seen repeatedly, ten times or more. The chain employs TRBV14 and TRBJ1-1; no firm D call. The CDR3 runs 13 residues. V was clipped by 5 bases and J by 1 base, with 8 bases between them. Germline CDR1 and CDR2: SGHDN and FVKESK. This chain's CDR3 is CASSKTANTEAFF. CDR3 sequence (DNA): TGTGCCAGCAGCAAAACGGCGAACACTGAAGCTTTCTTT.

This chain joins TRBV6-5 and TRBJ1-2, with D tentatively TRBD1 (5 bases). The germline V gene has CDR1 MNHEY and CDR2 SVGAGI. V shed 5 bases and J shed 4 bases, with 11 bases lying between them. There are 13 residues in the CDR3. CDR3 sequence: CASSDDRFYGYTF. CDR3 coding DNA: TGTGCCAGCAGTGATGACAGATTCTATGGCTACACCTTC.

The rearrangement links TRBV5-5 to TRBJ2-7; perhaps D is TRBD1 or TRBD2 (8 bases each). Between the trimmed V and J ends, which lost 4 bases and 2 bases, there was a span of 19 bases. Germline V CDR1 and CDR2: SGHKS, YYEKEE (reference sequence). This CDR3 region has 16 residues. CDR3 residues: CASSDREGTGTYEQYF. The CDR3 DNA follows: TGTGCCAGCAGCGACCGGGAGGGGACAGGAACCTACGAGCAGTACTTC.

This clonotype has a handful of counts. The chain links TRBV18 to TRBJ2-1; TRBD2 aligns across 11 bases. The CDR3 runs 15 residues. V lost 3 bases and J lost 5; bases outside the gene matches: 3. CDR1 KGHSH and CDR2 LQKENI come from the germline V gene. CDR3 amino acids: CASSPLAGGDNEQFF. The CDR3 DNA follows: TGTGCCAGCTCACCCCTAGCGGGGGGAGACAATGAGCAGTTCTTC.

This clonotype was recorded a few times. This rearrangement joins TRBV12-3 or TRBV12-4 to TRBJ1-1, with D unresolved. V lost 3 bases and J 1 base, leaving 6 bases between the germline ends. CDR3 length: 13 residues. The CDR3 is CASSFWGNTEAFF. In nucleotides, the CDR3 is TGTGCCAGCAGTTTTTGGGGGAACACTGAAGCTTTCTTT.

The V gene is TRBV19, the J gene TRBJ2-5, with unresolved D. Trimming pared 2 bases from V and 2 bases from J, leaving 6 bases between. Germline V gives CDR1 LNHDA, CDR2 SQIVND (reference sequence). This CDR3 region has 13 residues. In DNA, the CDR3 is TGTGCCAGTAGTATAAAGCCTCAAGAGACCCAGTACTTC. Protein sequence: CASSIKPQETQYF.

The V and J genes are TRBV20-1 and TRBJ1-2; 9 bases align to TRBD1. The CDR3 sequence is 15 residues long. Germline CDR1 and CDR2: DFQATT and SNEGSKA (reference sequence). Trimming took 5 bases from V and 4 from J; bases not matched to a gene: 11. DNA of the CDR3: TGCAGTGCTCAAACCTCGGGACAGGGACCCTATGGCTACACCTTC. Its protein product is CSAQTSGQGPYGYTF.

The J gene is TRBJ2-5, the V gene TRBV4-3; 11 nucleotides agree with TRBD2. CDR1 is LGHNA and CDR2 is YSLEER in the germline V gene. This CDR3 has 17 amino acids. J gave up 4 bases and V 4 bases, and 11 bases lay outside the gene matches. CDR3 DNA: TGCGCCAGCAGCCGCGGGACTAGCGGTACCATGGGAGAGACCCAGTACTTC. Translating it yields CASSRGTSGTMGETQYF.

This clonotype came up a few times. The V gene is TRBV5-1, the J gene TRBJ2-2, with TRBD1 matching 9 bases. The CDR3 sequence is 16 residues long. The germline V gene encodes CDR1 SGHRS and CDR2 YFSETQ. Losses at the gene ends were 2 bases for V and 5 bases for J; bases not matched to a gene: 7. CDR3: CASSFDRGKVTGELFF. CDR3 DNA sequence: TGCGCCAGCAGCTTCGACAGGGGGAAGGTAACCGGGGAGCTGTTTTTT. Drawing the rest from reference TRBV5-1 and TRBJ2-2, the complete variable domain is KAGVTQTPRYLIKTRGQQVTLSCSPISGHRSVSWYQQTPGQGLQFLFEYFSETQRNKGNFPGRFSGRQFSNSRSEMNVSTLELGDSALYLCASSFDRGKVTGELFFGEGSRLTVL.